The sequence of this T cell receptor (beta chain) was determined in a study of beta chain features in type 1 diabetes. Whole-study findings and limits: There was a moderate but significant shortening of TCRB CDR3s in all four CD4+ subsets of Type 1 diabetes patients. Any HLA effect on TCRB rearrangement was left unresolved by small sub-analyses. Compared with healthy donors, patients appeared to share more similar naive, central memory and regulatory TCRB repertoires.

TCRB transcripts that were expressed got sequenced, as all of the isolated RNA had been reverse transcribed. Some clones are missing from TCRdb's copy, which holds only in-frame ones; the method was immunoSEQ multiplex PCR. The data hold more than 95,000 clones, with over 25% observed a single time. A few counts support this clone. Its antigen is unknown. Germline assignment: CDR1 MNHNY and CDR2 SVGAGI (reference sequence). The CDR3 is 12 amino acids. V was clipped by 6 bases and J by 4 bases, with 9 bases between them. The sequenced sample consisted of central memory CD4+ T cells from blood. This receptor was identified in a woman between 18 and 29 years old with type 1 diabetes. This sequence joins TRBV6-6 and TRBJ2-5; D is perhaps TRBD1 (5 bases). The CDR3 here is CASSRRVETQYF. CDR3 in DNA: TGTGCCAGCAGCCGCAGGGTAGAGACCCAGTACTTC.